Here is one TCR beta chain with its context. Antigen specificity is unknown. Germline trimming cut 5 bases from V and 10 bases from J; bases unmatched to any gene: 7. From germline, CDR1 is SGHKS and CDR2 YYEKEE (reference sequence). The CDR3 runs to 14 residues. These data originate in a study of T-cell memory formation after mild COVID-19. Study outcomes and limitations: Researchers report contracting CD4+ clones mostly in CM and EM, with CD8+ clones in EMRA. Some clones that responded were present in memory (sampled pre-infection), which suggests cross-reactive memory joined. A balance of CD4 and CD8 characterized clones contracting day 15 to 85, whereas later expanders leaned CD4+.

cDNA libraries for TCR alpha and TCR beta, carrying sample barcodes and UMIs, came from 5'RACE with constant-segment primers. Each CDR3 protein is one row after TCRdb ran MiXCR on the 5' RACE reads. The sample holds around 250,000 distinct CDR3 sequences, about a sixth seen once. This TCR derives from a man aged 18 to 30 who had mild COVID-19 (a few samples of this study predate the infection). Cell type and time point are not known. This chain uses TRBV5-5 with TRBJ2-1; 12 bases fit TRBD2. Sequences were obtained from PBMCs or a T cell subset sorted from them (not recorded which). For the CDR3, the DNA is TGTGCCAGCAGACTAGCGGGGGGCCCCCCCGAGCAGTTCTTC. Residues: CASRLAGGPPEQFF. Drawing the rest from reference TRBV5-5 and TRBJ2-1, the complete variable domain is DAGVTQSPTHLIKTRGQQVTLRCSPISGHKSVSWYQQVLGQGPQFIFQYYEKEERGRGNFPDRFSARQFPNYSSELNVNALLLGDSALYLCASRLAGGPPEQFFGPGTRLTVL.